These 21 T cell receptor beta chains came from one sample sequenced in a study of identical twins. TCRdb independently ran MiXCR on the 5' RACE reads; one entry per CDR3 protein. The sample carries 1.5 million to 2 million distinct CDR3 sequences, less than 35% recorded once. The source material was cord blood. The receptors stem from a newborn girl in good health.

This clonotype has a single count. The genes are TRBV12-3 or TRBV12-4 and TRBJ2-1; a possible D gene is TRBD2 (6 bases). The J call may be incorrect, as the DNA end agrees better with TRBJ2-7. There are 15 residues in the CDR3. The CDR3 is CASRERGSSYNEQYF. CDR3 coding DNA: TGTGCCAGCAGAGAACGGGGGAGCTCCTACAATGAGCAGTACTTC.

Only a few counts were recorded for this clonotype. J is TRBJ1-2 and V is TRBV5-1, with no clear D. Germline V CDR1 and CDR2: SGHRS, YFSETQ. The ends were cut back, 3 bases at V and 0 bases at J, with 12 bases in the middle. This CDR3 spans 15 amino acids. The CDR3 loop reads CASSSMTGANYGYTF. CDR3 nucleotides: TGCGCCAGCAGCTCGATGACGGGCGCTAACTATGGCTACACCTTC.

The V gene is TRBV27, the J gene TRBJ2-5; 10 positions agree with TRBD1. The CDR3 has 15 residues. Germline-derived CDR1 and CDR2 are MNHEY and SMNVEV (reference sequence). Unmatched junction bases numbered 8, after V lost 5 bases and J lost 5 bases. The CDR3 DNA reads TGTGCCAGCAGTATCCGGACAGGGGGTTTTGAGACCCAGTACTTC. Residues: CASSIRTGGFETQYF.

This clonotype was seen only a few times. The chain uses TRBV27 and TRBJ2-5; TRBD1 agrees at 7 bases. Germline V gene sequence: CDR1 MNHEY, CDR2 SMNVEV (reference sequence). Trimming removed 5 bases from V and 2 bases from J; junction bases left unmatched: 14. The CDR3 is made up of 17 amino acids. In DNA, the CDR3 is TGTGCCAGCAGTCTTCGACAGGGCTTATTCTTTCAAGAGACCCAGTACTTC. Residues: CASSLRQGLFFQETQYF.

This clonotype came up many times. This sequence joins TRBV5-1 and TRBJ2-1, with D perhaps TRBD2 (6 bases). Trimming pared 0 bases from V and 8 bases from J, leaving 6 bases between. CDR3 length: 12 residues. Germline CDR1 reads SGHRS; CDR2 reads YFSETQ. CDR3 coding DNA: TGCGCCAGCAGCTTGGAGCGGGATGAGCAGTTCTTC. As protein: CASSLERDEQFF.

This chain joins TRBV9 and TRBJ2-1; 10 bases agree with TRBD2. CDR1 is SGDLS, CDR2 YYNGEE, per germline. V shed 0 bases, J shed 3 bases, and the junction held 3 bases outside the gene matches. The CDR3 loop spans 16 amino acids. CDR3 sequence: CASSVERTSGYNEQFF. The CDR3 bases are TGTGCCAGCAGCGTAGAGAGGACTAGCGGCTACAATGAGCAGTTCTTC.

This clonotype was picked up one time. V usage is TRBV12-3 or TRBV12-4 and J usage is TRBJ2-3; 14 bases match TRBD2. This CDR3 has 16 amino acids. V was pared by 3 bases and J by 4 bases, with 3 bases of the junction left unmatched. The CDR3 spells CASSFGTSGSSDTQYF. The CDR3, as DNA: TGTGCCAGCAGTTTTGGGACTAGCGGGAGTTCAGATACGCAGTATTTT.

This clonotype was seen at least ten times. The V gene is TRBV6-5, the J gene TRBJ2-4; TRBD1 aligns across 7 bases. Unmatched junction bases numbered 13, after V lost 2 bases and J lost 0 bases. Per the germline V gene, CDR1 is MNHEY and CDR2 is SVGAGI. The CDR3 contains 19 residues. The CDR3 loop reads CASSYSARGSAGAKNIQYF. The CDR3 DNA follows: TGTGCCAGCAGTTACAGCGCCAGGGGGAGTGCGGGAGCCAAAAACATTCAGTACTTC.

The chain links TRBV6-1 to TRBJ1-5, with D possibly being TRBD1 (5 bases). Per the germline V gene, CDR1 is MNHNS and CDR2 is SASEGT. The CDR3 runs 15 residues. V shed 1 base and J shed 8 bases, with 15 bases lying between them. The CDR3 region has the DNA TGTGCCAGCAGTGAAGAGGGGCACCCCGGGAAGCCCCAGCATTTT. Encoded protein: CASSEEGHPGKPQHF.

With respect to this clonotype: A single base separates this from a much larger clone, so it may be a read error. J is TRBJ2-5 and V is TRBV28, with no clear D. Trimming cost V 5 bases and J 11 bases, with 18 bases left between them. Germline V CDR1 and CDR2: MDHEN, SYDVKM. This CDR3 has 13 residues. DNA of the CDR3: TGTGCCAGCAGTGTTGTGACCCCCGGTGAGCAGTACTTC. Its translation: CASSVVTPGEQYF.

The chain uses TRBV11-3 and TRBJ2-1; 10 positions agree with TRBD2. Trimming at V came to 9 bases and at J to 5 bases, leaving 4 bases not matched to a gene. CDR1 is SGHNT and CDR2 is YENEEA in the germline V gene. The CDR3 is 13 residues long. CDR3 amino acids: CARRTSGHNEQFF. The CDR3 DNA is TGTGCCAGAAGGACTAGCGGTCACAATGAGCAGTTCTTC.

This clonotype appeared many times. The rearrangement joins TRBV21-1 to TRBJ2-4. TRBV21-1 is shown as a pseudogene. This CDR3 contains 14 residues. The CDR3 bases are TGTGCCAGCAGCAAAGAAGCAGCCAAAAACATTCAGTACTTC. As protein: CASSKEAAKNIQYF.

V usage is TRBV5-1 and J usage is TRBJ2-1; 14 bases match TRBD2. The CDR3 has 15 amino acids. Germline-derived CDR1 and CDR2 are SGHRS and YFSETQ. V lost 3 bases to trimming and J lost 9 bases; unmatched junction nucleotides: 5. The CDR3 DNA follows: TGCGCCAGCAGCTCGACTAGCGGGGGGGCCGGTGAGCAGTTCTTC. Translating it yields CASSSTSGGAGEQFF.

The rearrangement uses TRBV28 and TRBJ1-2, with 7 bases that match TRBD1. Germline V gives CDR1 MDHEN, CDR2 SYDVKM. The CDR3 extends over 13 amino acids. Trimming at V came to 5 bases and at J to 6 bases, leaving 6 bases not matched to a gene. The CDR3 DNA is TGTGCCAGCAGTCCACCTCAGGGGGATGGCTACACCTTC. Its protein product is CASSPPQGDGYTF.

This clonotype turned up a few times. The rearrangement links TRBV12-3 or TRBV12-4 to TRBJ2-4; the D is unclear. The V gene lost 6 bases and the J gene lost 5 bases, with 14 bases spanning the gap. The length of the CDR3 is 14 residues. The CDR3 bases are TGTGCCAGCAGCCGCGGACGGATTCAAAACATTCAGTACTTC. It is translated as CASSRGRIQNIQYF.

This clonotype was recorded a few times. The chain couples TRBV4-1 to TRBJ2-3, with D maybe TRBD2 (5 bases). The germline V gene encodes CDR1 MGHRA and CDR2 YSYEKL. The CDR3 has 16 amino acids. Trimming shortened V by 3 bases and J by 0 bases, and 13 bases separated the two germline ends. The CDR3 spells CASSQPPRTSTDTQYF. CDR3 nucleotides: TGCGCCAGCAGCCAGCCCCCAAGGACTAGCACAGATACGCAGTATTTT.

There are a few counts of this clonotype. The CDR3 is CASSESGTGGNEQYF. CDR3 DNA sequence: TGTGCCAGCAGTGAATCTGGGACAGGGGGCAATGAGCAGTACTTC. This chain joins TRBV25-1 and TRBJ2-5, with 12 bases aligning to TRBD1. The trim removed 1 base at V and 11 bases at J, leaving 8 bases unmatched. The CDR3 covers 15 residues. The germline gives CDR1 MGHDK, CDR2 SYGVNS.

As DNA, the CDR3 is TGTGCCAGCACTGAGGGGGGGGGACGGAACTACGAGCAGTACTTC. Its protein is CASTEGGGRNYEQYF. This chain connects TRBV7-2 to TRBJ2-7; a weak D match, TRBD2 (7 bases). The CDR3 totals 15 residues. Trimming cost V 7 bases and J 3 bases, with 19 bases left between them. The germline V gene encodes CDR1 SGHTA and CDR2 FQGNSA.

The V gene is TRBV5-1, the J gene TRBJ1-2; no firm D call. This CDR3 is built from 17 residues. V was shortened by 6 bases and J by 2 bases, with 23 bases between the two germline ends. Looked up from germline, CDR1 is SGHRS and CDR2 is YFSETQ. This chain's CDR3 is CASIPFPGSAQNYGYTF. The CDR3 coding sequence is TGCGCCAGCATCCCTTTCCCCGGTAGTGCCCAAAACTATGGCTACACCTTC.

There are a few counts of this clonotype. The genes are TRBV4-1 and TRBJ2-7; 12 nucleotides agree with TRBD2. Germline trimming cut 3 bases from V and 4 bases from J; bases unmatched to any gene: 4. The CDR3 has 15 amino acids. Per germline, CDR1 MGHRA and CDR2 YSYEKL. CDR3 nucleotides: TGCGCCAGCAGCCATCCGACTAGCGGGGGATACGAGCAGTACTTC. Translating gives CASSHPTSGGYEQYF.

In this sample, this clonotype turned up a few times. The chain has TRBV7-9 and TRBJ2-2; D gene ambiguous. CDR3 length equals 15 residues. Germline CDR1 and CDR2: SEHNR and FQNEAQ (reference sequence). Between the trimmed V and J ends, which lost 5 bases and 0 bases, there was a span of 10 bases. CDR3 DNA sequence: TGTGCCAGCAGCCCCGGACGAACGAACACCGGGGAGCTGTTTTTT. This translates into CASSPGRTNTGELFF.